This is a list of T cell receptor beta chains from one sample in a study of blood T cells in healthy people across ages. MiXCR, applied by TCRdb to the 5' RACE reads, yields one record per CDR3 protein. In the table there are about 1.1 million distinct CDR3 sequences, 35% to 40% of which are singletons. Material for sequencing was blood. These receptors came from a young man in good health. The CDR3 runs from the conserved cysteine through the conserved F or W. The D gene is left open where the match is weak. For some rows the clone size is stated as once, few or many, or as a class when expanded; others skip it.

TRBD1	TRBJ2-5	TRBV7-6	NA	TGTGCCAGCAGCTTGAATGCGGGACAGGGCATACGGGAGCAGTACTTC	CASSLNAGQGIREQYF
NA	TRBJ2-7	TRBV30	NA	TGTGCCTGGAGCCTAGGGGACTACGAGCAGTACTTC	CAWSLGDYEQYF
TRBD1	TRBJ2-3	TRBV5-1	NA	TGCGCCAGCAGCTACGGACAGGGCCAGAGCACAGATACGCAGTATTTT	CASSYGQGQSTDTQYF
TRBD1	TRBJ2-3	TRBV27	few	TGTGCCAGCAGTTTTGGGACAGGGATACGTAGCACAGATACGCAGTATTTT	CASSFGTGIRSTDTQYF
NA	TRBJ2-1	TRBV10-3	once	TGTGCCACCACCCGGGACACTTACAATGAGCAGTTCTTC	CATTRDTYNEQFF
TRBD1	TRBJ1-2	TRBV7-3	NA	TGTGCCAGCAGCCCCAGGGGGGATGATGGCTACACCTTC	CASSPRGDDGYTF
TRBD1	TRBJ2-5	TRBV7-7	many	TGTGCTAGCAGCATTGGACAGGGGTTGGAGACCCAGTACTTC	CASSIGQGLETQYF
NA	TRBJ1-2	TRBV4-3	NA	TGCGCCAGCAGCCAAGGCGGGGCTCCCTATGGCTACACCTTC	CASSQGGAPYGYTF
TRBD1	TRBJ1-2	TRBV4-3	few	TGCGCCAGCAGCCAAGCCCAAGGGGACAGCGGATTCTATGGCTACACCTTC	CASSQAQGDSGFYGYTF
NA	TRBJ1-5	TRBV6-5	NA	TGTGCCAGCAGTTACTCGAGTATGACAGGTCGCCCTGTGAGCAATCAGCCCCAGCATTTT	CASSYSSMTGRPVSNQPQHF
NA	TRBJ1-2	TRBV20-1	many	TGCAGTGCTGTTGGGGGGACCTATGGCTACACCTTC	CSAVGGTYGYTF
TRBD2	TRBJ2-3	TRBV13	few	TGTGCCAGCAGCTTTCGGACTAGCGGTGGGACAGATACGCAGTATTTT	CASSFRTSGGTDTQYF
TRBD1	TRBJ1-2	TRBV20-1	few	TGCAGTGCTAGAGACGACAGGGAACTTGGCTACACCTTC	CSARDDRELGYTF
TRBD1	TRBJ1-2	TRBV29-1	NA	TGCAGCGTTGTAGTCAGGGGGTTGAACTATGGCTACACCTTC	CSVVVRGLNYGYTF
NA	TRBJ1-2	TRBV2	NA	TGTGCCAGCAGTGAAGGGGGGGTTGCGACTATTGGTGGCTACACCTTC	CASSEGGVATIGGYTF
NA	TRBJ2-1	TRBV20-1	few	TGCAGTGCTAGAGACAGGGTGAACTACAATGAGCAGTTCTTC	CSARDRVNYNEQFF
TRBD2	TRBJ2-2	TRBV4-3	NA	TGCGCCAGCAGCCAAGATATCCCGGGACTAGGTCTCGCCGGGGAGCTGTTTTTT	CASSQDIPGLGLAGELFF
NA	TRBJ2-7	TRBV12-3/TRBV12-4	many	TGTGCCAGCAGTTCCCGTCTGGGTAACTCCTACGAGCAGTACTTC	CASSSRLGNSYEQYF
NA	TRBJ2-7	TRBV4-1	NA	TGCGCCAGCAGCCAAGATTCCAGGGGCGAGCAGTACTTC	CASSQDSRGEQYF
NA	TRBJ1-5	TRBV10-3	NA	TGTGCCATCACCGGGGCCAGCAATCAGCCCCAGCATTTT	CAITGASNQPQHF
NA	TRBJ1-1	TRBV20-1	NA	TGCAGTGCTAGAGATACGTCGGGCAGCTCAGAAGCTTTCTTT	CSARDTSGSSEAFF
TRBD1	TRBJ1-5	TRBV20-1	NA	TGCAGTGCTAGACCAGGGGGCGCGGGTAATCAGCCCCAGCATTTT	CSARPGGAGNQPQHF
NA	TRBJ2-5	TRBV24-1	few	TGTGCCACCAGTCCGGGGGACCAAGAGACCCAGTACTTC	CATSPGDQETQYF
NA	TRBJ1-2	TRBV10-3	few	TGTGCCATCAGTGAGACCAGGGAAAGCGGCTACACCTTC	CAISETRESGYTF
TRBD1	TRBJ2-5	TRBV7-7	NA	TGTGCTAGCAGCTTAGATTCCCAGCCCGGGACAGGGGTAAATGAGCAGTACTTC	CASSLDSQPGTGVNEQYF
TRBD1	TRBJ1-6	TRBV7-3	NA	TGTGCCAGCGGCCCTCCAAGACAGGGTTTAGGGTCACCCCTCCACTTT	CASGPPRQGLGSPLHF
NA	TRBJ1-1	TRBV2	NA	TGTGCCAGCAAAGTGGAGGTTAACACTGAAGCTTTCTTT	CASKVEVNTEAFF
NA	TRBJ2-7	TRBV20-1	NA	TGCAGTGCTAGCAGGGGTGGGAACTCCTACAAGCAGTACTTC	CSASRGGNSYKQYF